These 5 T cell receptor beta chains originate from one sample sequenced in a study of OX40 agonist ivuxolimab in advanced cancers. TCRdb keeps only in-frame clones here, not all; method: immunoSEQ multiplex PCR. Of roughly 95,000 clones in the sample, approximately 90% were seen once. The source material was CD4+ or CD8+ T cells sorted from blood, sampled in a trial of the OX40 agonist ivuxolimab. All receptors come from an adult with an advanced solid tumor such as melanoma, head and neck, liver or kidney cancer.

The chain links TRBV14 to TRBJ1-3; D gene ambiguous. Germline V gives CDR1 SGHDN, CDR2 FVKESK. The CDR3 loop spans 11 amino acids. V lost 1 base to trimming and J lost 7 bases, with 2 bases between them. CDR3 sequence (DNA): TGTGCCAGCAGCCAAGTGAACACCATATATTTT. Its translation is CASSQVNTIYF.

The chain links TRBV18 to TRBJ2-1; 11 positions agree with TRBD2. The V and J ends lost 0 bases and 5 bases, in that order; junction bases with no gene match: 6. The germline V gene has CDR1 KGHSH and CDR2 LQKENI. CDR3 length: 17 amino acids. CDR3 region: CASSPPGLAAKDNEQFF. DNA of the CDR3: TGTGCCAGCTCACCACCGGGACTAGCGGCTAAAGACAATGAGCAGTTCTTC.

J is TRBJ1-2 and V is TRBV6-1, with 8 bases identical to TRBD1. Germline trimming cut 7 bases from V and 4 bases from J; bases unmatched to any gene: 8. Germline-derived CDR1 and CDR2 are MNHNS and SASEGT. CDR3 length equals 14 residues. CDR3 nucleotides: TGTGCCAGCAACCTCGGACAGGGAGGCTATGGCTACACCTTC. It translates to CASNLGQGGYGYTF.

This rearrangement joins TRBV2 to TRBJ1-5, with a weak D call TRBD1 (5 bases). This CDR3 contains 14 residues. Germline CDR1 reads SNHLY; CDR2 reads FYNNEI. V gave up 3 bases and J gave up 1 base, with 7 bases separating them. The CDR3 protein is CASSDRVSNQPQHF. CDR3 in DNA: TGTGCCAGCAGTGACAGGGTAAGCAATCAGCCCCAGCATTTT. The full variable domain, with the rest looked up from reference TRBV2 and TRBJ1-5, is EPEVTQTPSHQVTQMGQEVILRCVPISNHLYFYWYRQILGQKVEFLVSFYNNEISEKSEIFDDQFSVERPDGSNFTLKIRSTKLEDSAMYFCASSDRVSNQPQHFGDGTRLSIL.

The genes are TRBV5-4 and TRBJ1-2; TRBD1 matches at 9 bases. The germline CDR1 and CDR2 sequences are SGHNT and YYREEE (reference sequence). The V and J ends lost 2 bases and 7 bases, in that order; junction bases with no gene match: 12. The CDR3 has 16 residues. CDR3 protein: CASSFGATQGARGYTF. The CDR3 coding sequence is TGTGCCAGCAGCTTCGGGGCCACACAGGGGGCGCGTGGCTACACCTTC.